The sequence of this T cell receptor beta chain was determined in a study of Ad26.COV2.S vaccination and SARS-CoV-2 variants. Treatment given: around 19 received Ad26.COV2.S at low or high dose, single or two shots; 5 received placebo; per-sample allocation not given. The samples were gathered on day 63 after the first injection of vaccine or placebo. In Boston, an adult donor aged 18-55 years took part. TCRdb's table, derived via immunoSEQ multiplex PCR, lists solely in-frame clones and lacks some. The sample records about 480,000 clones, 70% to 90% being singletons. The sequence derives from a person aged 18 to 59 who received the Ad26.COV2.S COVID-19 vaccine or a placebo. The input for sequencing was peripheral blood, taken in a trial of Ad26.COV2.S vaccine versus placebo.

The CDR3 region has the DNA TGCAGCGTTGGCGTTGGTGGACTTAATGAAAAACTGTTTTTT. This encodes CSVGVGGLNEKLFF. The chain carries TRBV29-1 and TRBJ1-4; D gene uncertain. The CDR3 loop spans 14 amino acids. Germline CDR1 reads SQVTM; CDR2 reads ANQGSEA. V shed 4 bases and J shed 4 bases, with 13 bases lying between them.